The rows below give T cell receptor beta chains drawn from one sample of a study of T-cell reconstitution after alpha-beta-depleted transplantation in children. TCRdb re-analysed the PCR reads in MiXCR, keeping a single row per CDR3 protein. Of around 680,000 distinct CDR3 sequences listed, about 15% are singletons. Sequences were derived from PBMCs from the stem cell graft donor, sampled from the stem cell graft. The receptor source for this set is a human donor who donated a stem cell graft to a child with acute myeloid leukemia. Both conserved end residues are part of each CDR3. The D gene is left open where the match is weak. The size of a clone is reported for some rows only, either as once, few or many, or as a class for expanded clones.

j_call: TRBJ1-5
d_call: TRBD1
clone_size: few
v_call: TRBV7-9
cdr3_nt: TGTGCCAGCAGCTTCCAGGGGGCTCAGCCCCAGCATTTT
cdr3_aa: CASSFQGAQPQHF

j_call: TRBJ1-2
d_call: TRBD1
clone_size: .
v_call: TRBV10-2
cdr3_nt: TGCGCCAGCAGTGAGTTCGGCCAGGGGGGCTATGGCTACACCTTC
cdr3_aa: CASSEFGQGGYGYTF

j_call: TRBJ1-2
d_call: .
clone_size: many
v_call: TRBV10-3
cdr3_nt: TGTGCCATCAGCCTACAGGGAGGTGGCTACACCTTC
cdr3_aa: CAISLQGGGYTF

j_call: TRBJ1-3
d_call: .
clone_size: few
v_call: TRBV20-1
cdr3_nt: TGCAGTGCTAGGGGCGGACTGTTGGGGCCGGGAAACACCATATATTTT
cdr3_aa: CSARGGLLGPGNTIYF

j_call: TRBJ2-1
d_call: TRBD2
clone_size: .
v_call: TRBV4-3
cdr3_nt: TGCGCCAGCAGCCAAGAAGGTCTAGCGGGGTACAATGAGCAGTTCTTC
cdr3_aa: CASSQEGLAGYNEQFF

j_call: TRBJ1-5
d_call: .
clone_size: few
v_call: TRBV6-6
cdr3_nt: TGTGCCAGCAGTTACTCGATTTCGGAGCCCCAGCATTTT
cdr3_aa: CASSYSISEPQHF

j_call: TRBJ2-2
d_call: .
clone_size: .
v_call: TRBV12-3/TRBV12-4
cdr3_nt: TGTGCCAGCAGTTTGGAAGGGCTGGCTGCCGGGGAGCTGTTTTTT
cdr3_aa: CASSLEGLAAGELFF

j_call: TRBJ1-2
d_call: .
clone_size: many
v_call: TRBV12-3/TRBV12-4
cdr3_nt: TGTGCCAGCAGTTTAGGGCCCCAGGGAGGCTACACCTTC
cdr3_aa: CASSLGPQGGYTF

j_call: TRBJ1-6
d_call: .
clone_size: many
v_call: TRBV20-1
cdr3_nt: TGCAGTGCTTCAGACAAAACAGCACTCTACTATAATTCACCCCTCCACTTT
cdr3_aa: CSASDKTALYYNSPLHF

j_call: TRBJ2-7
d_call: .
clone_size: many
v_call: TRBV5-1
cdr3_nt: TGCGCCAGCAGCCCCGAGGGTGGGCGGGTATACGAGCAGTACTTC
cdr3_aa: CASSPEGGRVYEQYF

j_call: TRBJ2-2
d_call: TRBD1
clone_size: few
v_call: TRBV29-1
cdr3_nt: TGCAGCGTTTCCGGGACAGGGACCACCGGGGAGCTGTTTTTT
cdr3_aa: CSVSGTGTTGELFF

j_call: TRBJ1-5
d_call: TRBD1
clone_size: .
v_call: TRBV7-9
cdr3_nt: TGTGCCAGCAGCTTAGCGACAGGGGGCGATCAGCCCCAGCATTTT
cdr3_aa: CASSLATGGDQPQHF

j_call: TRBJ2-7
d_call: TRBD1
clone_size: .
v_call: TRBV5-1
cdr3_nt: TGCGCCAGCAGCCTTGGACAGGGAGAATGGAACGAGCAGTACTTC
cdr3_aa: CASSLGQGEWNEQYF

j_call: TRBJ2-5
d_call: .
clone_size: many
v_call: TRBV20-1
cdr3_nt: TGCAGTGCTAGCTTAGACCTTCAAGAGACCCAGTACTTC
cdr3_aa: CSASLDLQETQYF

j_call: TRBJ2-6
d_call: .
clone_size: .
v_call: TRBV7-2
cdr3_nt: TGTGCCAGCAGCTTATTAAGGTCCGGTGGGGCCAACGTCCTGACTTTC
cdr3_aa: CASSLLRSGGANVLTF

j_call: TRBJ1-1
d_call: .
clone_size: many
v_call: TRBV12-3/TRBV12-4
cdr3_nt: TGTGCCAGCAGTTTTCAGCTTTTGGACACTGAAGCTTTCTTT
cdr3_aa: CASSFQLLDTEAFF

j_call: TRBJ2-4
d_call: .
clone_size: many
v_call: TRBV20-1
cdr3_nt: TGCAGTGCTAGAGATAAGACGGGGATAAACATTCAGTACTTC
cdr3_aa: CSARDKTGINIQYF

j_call: TRBJ2-3
d_call: TRBD2
clone_size: many
v_call: TRBV7-6
cdr3_nt: TGTGCCAGCAGCTTGGACCCTAGCGGACGCACAGATACGCAGTATTTT
cdr3_aa: CASSLDPSGRTDTQYF

j_call: TRBJ1-3
d_call: .
clone_size: few
v_call: TRBV7-9
cdr3_nt: TGTGCCAGCCTGTCGGACACCATATATTTT
cdr3_aa: CASLSDTIYF

j_call: TRBJ1-2
d_call: TRBD1
clone_size: many
v_call: TRBV20-1
cdr3_nt: TGCAGTGCTTGGGACAGGGGACAATCAAACTATGGCTACACCTTC
cdr3_aa: CSAWDRGQSNYGYTF

j_call: TRBJ2-7
d_call: TRBD1
clone_size: many
v_call: TRBV29-1
cdr3_nt: TGCAGCGTTGGCGGGACAGGGGGCGGGTACGAGCAGTACTTC
cdr3_aa: CSVGGTGGGYEQYF

j_call: TRBJ1-1
d_call: .
clone_size: many
v_call: TRBV7-9
cdr3_nt: TGTGCCAGCAGCTTTACAGACCTGAACACTGAAGCTTTCTTT
cdr3_aa: CASSFTDLNTEAFF

j_call: TRBJ1-2
d_call: .
clone_size: few
v_call: TRBV7-2
cdr3_nt: TGTGCCAGCAGCTTAAGAAGCTATGGCTACACCTTC
cdr3_aa: CASSLRSYGYTF

j_call: TRBJ1-5
d_call: .
clone_size: few
v_call: TRBV7-2
cdr3_nt: TGTGCCAGCAGCTTAGCCTCGGTGGCTCTGCAAGGGCCCCAGCATTTT
cdr3_aa: CASSLASVALQGPQHF

j_call: TRBJ1-5
d_call: .
clone_size: .
v_call: TRBV25-1
cdr3_nt: TGTGCCAGTGGGGGGGGGTTCAATCAGCCCCAGCATTTT
cdr3_aa: CASGGGFNQPQHF

j_call: TRBJ2-3
d_call: TRBD2
clone_size: .
v_call: TRBV20-1
cdr3_nt: TGCAGTGCTAGTTGGGCGCGGGGGGGTTTAGATACGCAGTATTTT
cdr3_aa: CSASWARGGLDTQYF

j_call: TRBJ2-7
d_call: .
clone_size: .
v_call: TRBV5-5
cdr3_nt: TGTGCCAGCAGCTTAGGCTGGGGGGGCGACGAGCAGTACTTC
cdr3_aa: CASSLGWGGDEQYF

j_call: TRBJ1-2
d_call: .
clone_size: many
v_call: TRBV25-1
cdr3_nt: TGTGCCAGCAGTGAGGTCAGGTATGGCTACACCTTC
cdr3_aa: CASSEVRYGYTF

j_call: TRBJ2-3
d_call: .
clone_size: many
v_call: TRBV20-1
cdr3_nt: TGCAGCAAGCGAGATCCCTACACAGATACGCAGTATTTT
cdr3_aa: CSKRDPYTDTQYF

j_call: TRBJ2-1
d_call: .
clone_size: .
v_call: TRBV2
cdr3_nt: TGTGCCAGCAGTGACAGGCCGACCTCCTACAATGAGCAGTTCTTC
cdr3_aa: CASSDRPTSYNEQFF

j_call: TRBJ1-5
d_call: .
clone_size: many
v_call: TRBV20-1
cdr3_nt: TGCAGTGCTAGAGATGGGACAAGTGGAAGCAATCAGCCCCAGCATTTT
cdr3_aa: CSARDGTSGSNQPQHF

j_call: TRBJ1-1
d_call: .
clone_size: many
v_call: TRBV20-1
cdr3_nt: TGCAGTGCTAGGAGGAGAACAAGTGAAGCTTTCTTT
cdr3_aa: CSARRRTSEAFF

j_call: TRBJ2-1
d_call: TRBD2
clone_size: many
v_call: TRBV29-1
cdr3_nt: TGCAGCGTTGAACTAGCGGGGAGCTCCTACAATGAGCAGTTCTTC
cdr3_aa: CSVELAGSSYNEQFF

j_call: TRBJ1-2
d_call: TRBD1
clone_size: many
v_call: TRBV20-1
cdr3_nt: TGCCCGGGACAGTACTATGGCTACACCTTC
cdr3_aa: CPGQYYGYTF

j_call: TRBJ2-7
d_call: TRBD1
clone_size: many
v_call: TRBV13
cdr3_nt: TGTGCCAGCAGCTTGAACAGGGGTACCTACGAGCAGTACTTC
cdr3_aa: CASSLNRGTYEQYF

j_call: TRBJ2-3
d_call: TRBD1
clone_size: few
v_call: TRBV9
cdr3_nt: TGTGCCAGCAGCGTAGATCCCCGGGACAGGGAGTTAGATACGCAGTATTTT
cdr3_aa: CASSVDPRDRELDTQYF

j_call: TRBJ1-4
d_call: .
clone_size: once
v_call: TRBV6-2/TRBV6-3
cdr3_nt: TGTGCCAGCAGTTACTCACGGGTGGCTAATGAAAAACTGTTTTTT
cdr3_aa: CASSYSRVANEKLFF

j_call: TRBJ2-7
d_call: TRBD1
clone_size: many
v_call: TRBV20-1
cdr3_nt: TGCAGTGCTAGAGGGGACAGGACCTCCTACGAGCAGTACTTC
cdr3_aa: CSARGDRTSYEQYF

j_call: TRBJ2-5
d_call: .
clone_size: many
v_call: TRBV20-1
cdr3_nt: TGCAGTGCTAGAGCTCCTGGGGGCGCTGAGACCCAGTACTTC
cdr3_aa: CSARAPGGAETQYF

j_call: TRBJ1-1
d_call: .
clone_size: few
v_call: TRBV5-5
cdr3_nt: TGTGCCAGCAGCTTGAGAGTTTTGGGTGAAGCTTTCTTT
cdr3_aa: CASSLRVLGEAFF

j_call: TRBJ2-3
d_call: .
clone_size: .
v_call: TRBV14
cdr3_nt: TGTGCCAGCAGCCAAGAAGCGGACCCGAGCACAGATACGCAGTATTTT
cdr3_aa: CASSQEADPSTDTQYF

j_call: TRBJ2-4
d_call: .
clone_size: many
v_call: TRBV28
cdr3_nt: TGTGCCAGCAGTCCTTCCATAGGGACGGTACATCTAGCCAAAAACATTCAGTACTTC
cdr3_aa: CASSPSIGTVHLAKNIQYF

j_call: TRBJ2-5
d_call: TRBD1
clone_size: .
v_call: TRBV7-7
cdr3_nt: TGTGCCAGCAGCTCTGGGACAGGCGTCAGGCGGGAGACCCAGTACTTC
cdr3_aa: CASSSGTGVRRETQYF

j_call: TRBJ2-5
d_call: .
clone_size: .
v_call: TRBV7-2
cdr3_nt: TGTGCCAGCAGTTCCCGGGTCAACCAAGAGACCCAGTACTTC
cdr3_aa: CASSSRVNQETQYF

j_call: TRBJ1-2
d_call: .
clone_size: .
v_call: TRBV7-9
cdr3_nt: TGTGCCAGCAGCTTAGAACCGGGATCCGGCGGCTACACCTTC
cdr3_aa: CASSLEPGSGGYTF

j_call: TRBJ2-5
d_call: .
clone_size: many
v_call: TRBV5-1
cdr3_nt: TGCGCCAGCAGCTTGCTAGGCCCCCAAGAGACCCAGTACTTC
cdr3_aa: CASSLLGPQETQYF

j_call: TRBJ2-1
d_call: .
clone_size: .
v_call: TRBV27
cdr3_nt: TGTGCCAGCAGTTTATTCCACCGGGACTCCATTACCCCTTACAATGAGCAGTTCTTC
cdr3_aa: CASSLFHRDSITPYNEQFF

j_call: TRBJ2-6
d_call: .
clone_size: .
v_call: TRBV25-1
cdr3_nt: TGTGCCAGCGGAGGGACAGACTCTGGGGCCAACGTCCTGACTTTC
cdr3_aa: CASGGTDSGANVLTF

j_call: TRBJ1-4
d_call: .
clone_size: few
v_call: TRBV6-1
cdr3_nt: TGTGCCAGCAGTGCAGTCGGGACCTCTAATGAAAAACTGTTTTTT
cdr3_aa: CASSAVGTSNEKLFF